This paragraph reports one T cell receptor (beta chain). Its antigen is still unknown. The sample belongs to a study of cytomegalovirus exposure and HLA in healthy donors. Findings of the study overall: A later analysis found common viral pathogens apparently linked to several of the most significant clusters. TCR beta V segments were, for the most part, productive about 87% or about 30% of the time in an earlier analysis.

Both 60 Vbeta primers and 13 Jbeta primers went into the PCR. Some clones are missing from TCRdb's copy, which holds only in-frame ones; the method was immunoSEQ multiplex PCR. The profile shows about 160,000 clones, approximately 80% of them singletons. V gave up 5 bases and J gave up 2 bases, with 19 bases separating them. The CDR3 has 17 amino acids. Germline CDR1 is LNHDA and CDR2 is SQIVND (reference sequence). The clonotype comes from a woman in her forties or fifties in good health and CMV-seronegative. This sequence joins TRBV19 and TRBJ1-3, with D possibly matching TRBD1 (6 bases). The sample consisted of PBMCs. CDR3 DNA sequence: TGTGCCAGTAGTCCGTGGGGGGGGCTTGAAGCTGGAAACACCATATATTTT. Its translation is CASSPWGGLEAGNTIYF.